The 22 T cell receptor beta chains below were found in one sample sequenced in a study of siplizumab effects on memory and regulatory T cells. Repertoires were generated with immunoSEQ multiplex PCR, while TCRdb's copy carries only in-frame clones and drops some. The sample has around 110,000 clones, approximately 94% seen once; the top ten hold under 2%. Sample: non-Treg CD4+ T cells sorted from blood. The receptors derive from a human donor in good health.

The chain joins TRBV9 to TRBJ2-3; the D gene is possibly TRBD2 (5 bases). Between the trimmed V and J ends, which lost 4 bases and 6 bases, there was a span of 21 bases. Germline V gives CDR1 SGDLS, CDR2 YYNGEE. The CDR3 length is 16 residues. The CDR3 DNA is TGTGCCAGCAGCAGAAAGGCTTCCCTCGGGATCGATACGCAGTATTTT. This codes for CASSRKASLGIDTQYF.

This clone was recorded only once. The gene calls are TRBV25-1 and TRBJ2-7, with TRBD2 as a possible D gene (6 bases). The germline CDR1 and CDR2 sequences are MGHDK and SYGVNS. The CDR3 is 16 amino acids. Trimming shortened V by 6 bases and J by 5 bases, and 23 bases separated the two germline ends. This CDR3 reads CASSDSPGVGRNEQYF. The CDR3, as DNA: TGTGCCAGCAGCGATTCTCCGGGGGTCGGGCGGAACGAGCAGTACTTC.

The chain couples TRBV6-6 to TRBJ2-7; TRBD1 agrees at 8 bases. Germline assignment: CDR1 MNHNY and CDR2 SVGAGI (reference sequence). V shed 4 bases and J 4 bases; nucleotides not matched to a gene: 6. CDR3 length: 14 residues. CDR3 coding DNA: TGTGCCAGCAGTTCCACAGGGGGTAATTACGAGCAGTACTTC. Protein product: CASSSTGGNYEQYF.

V usage is TRBV4-2 and J usage is TRBJ2-7; no firm D call. The V gene's germline CDR1 is LGHNA and CDR2 YNFKEQ. Trimming shortened V by 1 base and J by 1 base, and 11 bases separated the two germline ends. The CDR3 length is 15 residues. CDR3 nucleotides: TGTGCCAGCAGCCAAGCGGGCGTCGATTCCTACGAGCAGTACTTC. This encodes CASSQAGVDSYEQYF.

The rearrangement links TRBV29-1 to TRBJ2-7; 10 positions agree with TRBD2. This CDR3 contains 13 residues. J lost 4 bases, V lost 6 bases, and 6 bases had no gene match. Germline CDR1 is SQVTM and CDR2 is ANQGSEA. The CDR3 DNA reads TGCAGCGTGGAGCGGGAGGGCCTGTACGAGCAGTACTTC. As protein: CSVEREGLYEQYF.

The V and J genes are TRBV27 and TRBJ1-2; D remains unclear. The CDR3 is 15 residues long. Germline lookup yields CDR1 MNHEY and CDR2 SMNVEV (reference sequence). Between the trimmed V and J ends, which lost 0 bases and 10 bases, there was a span of 18 bases. The CDR3 spells CASSLSAPEAPTYTF. As DNA, the CDR3 is TGTGCCAGCAGTTTATCGGCCCCGGAAGCACCCACCTACACCTTC.

The chain couples TRBV5-1 to TRBJ2-5, with no clear D. The CDR3 extends over 11 amino acids. CDR1 is SGHRS and CDR2 is YFSETQ in the germline V gene. Trimming left V 4 bases short and J 1 base short, with 2 bases between. The CDR3 bases are TGCGCCAGCAGCACCCAAGAGACCCAGTACTTC. Its protein is CASSTQETQYF.

The chain uses TRBV6-6 and TRBJ1-4; D remains ambiguous. In germline, CDR1 is MNHNY, CDR2 SVGAGI (reference sequence). The CDR3 spans 14 residues. Trimming stripped 6 bases from V and 5 bases from J, with 13 bases between. In DNA form, the CDR3 reads TGTGCCAGCAGCGAACAGCACGGAAATGAAAAACTGTTTTTT. It codes for CASSEQHGNEKLFF.

This chain's CDR3 is CASSLVDSPQETQYF. CDR3 DNA: TGTGCCAGCAGCTTAGTGGACAGTCCACAAGAGACCCAGTACTTC. The chain recombines TRBV7-9 with TRBJ2-5; D is possibly TRBD1 (6 bases). V lost 1 base to trimming and J lost 2 bases, with 11 bases between them. Germline V gives CDR1 SEHNR, CDR2 FQNEAQ (reference sequence). CDR3 length: 15 residues.

The chain uses TRBV27 and TRBJ2-7, with TRBD1 matching 10 bases. CDR3 length equals 15 residues. The J segment lost 3 bases and the V segment lost 5 bases, leaving 7 bases of the junction unmatched. The germline V gene has CDR1 MNHEY and CDR2 SMNVEV (reference sequence). The DNA for the CDR3 is TGTGCCAGCAGTCCGGCGACAGGGGGCATCTACGAGCAGTACTTC. Translating gives CASSPATGGIYEQYF.

As to this clone: Germline and junction disagree at one end, which may indicate a read error. V gene TRBV4-2 combines with J gene TRBJ2-5; 8 bases align to TRBD2. The germline V gene has CDR1 LGHNA and CDR2 YNFKEQ. CDR3 length: 16 residues. The CDR3 is CASSQEGGRMQETQYF. The CDR3 coding sequence is TGTGCCAGCAGTCAAGAGGGCGGGAGGATGCAAGAGACCCAGTACTTC.

The V gene is TRBV2, the J gene TRBJ2-3; 8 bases agree with TRBD2. The J segment lost 12 bases and the V segment lost 3 bases, leaving 11 bases of the junction unmatched. The CDR3 totals 14 residues. The germline V gene has CDR1 SNHLY and CDR2 FYNNEI. This CDR3 is CASSDPVAGQTQYF. The CDR3 DNA sequence: TGTGCCAGCAGTGACCCAGTAGCGGGGCAGACTCAGTATTTT.

The chain uses TRBV6-5 and TRBJ1-2; D is uncertain. CDR1 is MNHEY, CDR2 SVGAGI, per germline. The CDR3 spans 13 residues. Trimming took off 2 bases at V and 7 bases at J, with 11 bases between the two ends. The CDR3 nucleotides read TGTGCCAGCAGTTACGACCTTTCACGTGGCTACACCTTC. Translating it yields CASSYDLSRGYTF.

The genes are TRBV5-1 and TRBJ1-1, with TRBD1 matching over 8 bases. The V and J ends lost 4 bases and 1 base, in that order; junction bases with no gene match: 3. The length of the CDR3 is 14 residues. The germline CDR1 and CDR2 sequences are SGHRS and YFSETQ. CDR3 protein: CASSIDRGNTEAFF. The CDR3 coding sequence is TGCGCCAGCAGCATTGACAGGGGGAACACTGAAGCTTTCTTT.

The rearrangement uses TRBV4-2 and TRBJ2-7; 7 nucleotides match TRBD1. CDR1 is LGHNA and CDR2 is YNFKEQ in the germline V gene. The CDR3 is made up of 16 amino acids. V dropped 1 base and J dropped 6; count of bases not matched to a gene: 12. The CDR3 protein is CASSQAVTGYFTEQYF. DNA of the CDR3: TGTGCCAGCAGCCAAGCCGTGACAGGGTATTTTACCGAGCAGTACTTC.

The rearrangement links TRBV5-1 to TRBJ2-7; D may be TRBD2 (6 bases). Germline CDR1 SGHRS, CDR2 YFSETQ. The CDR3 is 12 residues long. Trimming removed 4 bases from V and 5 bases from J, with 10 bases in between. DNA of the CDR3: TGCGCCAGCAGCCCCCCGGGGGACGAGCAGTACTTC. Translation: CASSPPGDEQYF.

This sequence joins TRBV28 and TRBJ2-5, with 7 positions matching TRBD2. The J call may be in error: the DNA end matches TRBJ2-7 better. The CDR3 spans 15 residues. Germline CDR1 MDHEN, CDR2 SYDVKM. The CDR3 coding sequence is TGTGCCAGCAGATCCCCGGGGGGTGGTGCCTACGAGCAGTACTTC. Its protein product is CASRSPGGGAYEQYF.

The chain carries TRBV15 and TRBJ1-2; D is possibly TRBD1 (6 bases). This CDR3 region has 16 residues. The V end lost 3 bases, the J end lost 7 bases, and 21 bases lay between the germline ends. Germline lookup yields CDR1 LNHNV and CDR2 YYDKDF (reference sequence). Here the CDR3 DNA reads TGTGCCACCAGCAGGGACAGCGATCCGACTCTGAGTGGCTACACCTTC. It encodes CATSRDSDPTLSGYTF.

The J gene is TRBJ2-5, the V gene TRBV4-1, with TRBD2 identical over 8 bases. This CDR3 has 15 residues. Germline trimming cut 1 base from V and 1 base from J; bases unmatched to any gene: 2. Per germline, CDR1 MGHRA and CDR2 YSYEKL. The CDR3 region is CASSQGAGGQETQYF. The CDR3 nucleotides read TGCGCCAGCAGCCAAGGGGCGGGGGGCCAAGAGACCCAGTACTTC.

The chain couples TRBV5-1 to TRBJ2-2; 7 positions match TRBD1. This CDR3 has 13 amino acids. J lost 4 bases, V lost 6 bases, and 3 bases had no gene match. The V gene's germline CDR1 is SGHRS and CDR2 YFSETQ. CDR3 in DNA: TGCGCCAGCATTAAGGGGGCCACCGGGGAGCTGTTTTTT. Translation gives CASIKGATGELFF.

The rearrangement links TRBV7-2 to TRBJ2-1; tentatively, D is TRBD1 or TRBD2 (5 bases each). Trimming stripped 3 bases from V and 7 bases from J, with 19 bases between. The CDR3 is 16 residues long. Germline CDR1 reads SGHTA; CDR2 reads FQGNSA. CDR3 protein: CASSFRPSREGNEQFF. DNA for the CDR3: TGTGCCAGCAGCTTCCGACCCTCTAGAGAGGGGAATGAGCAGTTCTTC.

The chain joins TRBV4-2 to TRBJ2-2; D is undetermined. V was shortened by 0 bases and J by 8 bases, with 13 bases between the two germline ends. Germline V gives CDR1 LGHNA, CDR2 YNFKEQ. The CDR3 extends over 15 amino acids. CDR3 coding DNA: TGTGCCAGCAGCCAAGATTGGCTTACCGGGGGGGAGCTGTTTTTT. Protein product: CASSQDWLTGGELFF.